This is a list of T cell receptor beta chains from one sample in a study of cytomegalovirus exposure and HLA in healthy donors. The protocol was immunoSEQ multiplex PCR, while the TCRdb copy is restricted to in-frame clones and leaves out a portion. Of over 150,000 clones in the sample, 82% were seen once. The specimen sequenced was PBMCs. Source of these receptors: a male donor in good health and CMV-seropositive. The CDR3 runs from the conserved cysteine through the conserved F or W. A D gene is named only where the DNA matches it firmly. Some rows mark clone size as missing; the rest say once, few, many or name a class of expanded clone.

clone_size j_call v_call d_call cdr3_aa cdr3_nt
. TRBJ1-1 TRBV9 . CASSAALRDIKLNTEAFF TGTGCCAGCAGCGCGGCCCTCCGGGACATAAAACTGAACACTGAAGCTTTCTTT
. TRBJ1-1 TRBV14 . CASSPVRGTEAFF TGTGCCAGCAGCCCGGTCCGGGGGACTGAAGCTTTCTTT
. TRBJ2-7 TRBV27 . CASRTGAREQYF TGTGCCAGCAGGACGGGAGCTCGCGAGCAGTACTTC
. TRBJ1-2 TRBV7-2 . CASSLGGGGGYTF TGTGCCAGCAGCTTAGGGGGGGGTGGTGGCTACACCTTC
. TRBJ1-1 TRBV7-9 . CASSLGGGSTEAFF TGTGCCAGCAGCTTAGGAGGTGGGTCCACTGAAGCTTTCTTT
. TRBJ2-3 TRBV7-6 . CASSSIAEHTQYF TGTGCCAGCAGCTCCATCGCGGAACATACGCAGTATTTT
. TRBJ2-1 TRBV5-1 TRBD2 CASSLFSGGNNEQFF TGCGCCAGCAGCTTGTTTAGCGGGGGGAACAATGAGCAGTTCTTC
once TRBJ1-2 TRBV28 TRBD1 CASSPGQAGSRGYTF TGTGCCAGCAGTCCAGGACAGGCGGGCTCTCGAGGCTACACCTTC
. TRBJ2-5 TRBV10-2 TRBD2 CASTLAGGRFGEETQYF TGCGCCAGCACCCTAGCGGGAGGGCGGTTTGGAGAAGAGACCCAGTACTTC
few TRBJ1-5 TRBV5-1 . CASKPGIIGNQPQHF TGCGCCAGCAAACCGGGGATTATCGGCAATCAGCCCCAGCATTTT
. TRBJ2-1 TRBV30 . CAWNKNEQFF TGTGCCTGGAACAAAAATGAGCAGTTCTTC
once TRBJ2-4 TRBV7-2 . CASSLGGRGMNIQYF TGTGCCAGCAGCTTAGGGGGGCGAGGGATGAACATTCAGTACTTC
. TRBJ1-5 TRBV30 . CAWSVGVVGNQPQHF TGTGCCTGGAGTGTGGGAGTAGTGGGCAATCAGCCCCAGCATTTT
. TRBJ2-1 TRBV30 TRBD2 CAWGGGDVSSYNEQFF TGTGCCTGGGGTGGGGGGGACGTCAGCTCCTACAATGAGCAGTTCTTC
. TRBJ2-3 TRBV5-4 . CASSLAASADSTDTQYF TGTGCCAGCAGCTTGGCGGCTAGCGCCGACTCCACAGATACGCAGTATTTT
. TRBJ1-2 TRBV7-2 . CASSERTDGYTF TGTGCCAGCAGCGAGAGGACAGATGGCTACACCTTC
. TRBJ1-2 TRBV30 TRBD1 CAWSSTGMVYGYTF TGTGCCTGGAGTTCGACAGGGATGGTCTATGGCTACACCTTC
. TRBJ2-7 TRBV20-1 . CSAEGGYEQYF TGCAGTGCTGAGGGAGGCTACGAGCAGTACTTC
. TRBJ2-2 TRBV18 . CASSPRQANTGELFF TGTGCCAGCTCACCACGACAGGCCAACACCGGGGAGCTGTTTTTT
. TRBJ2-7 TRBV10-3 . CAISESFRFYEQYF TGTGCCATCAGTGAGTCGTTTCGTTTCTACGAGCAGTACTTC
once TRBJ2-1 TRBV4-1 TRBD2 CASSQLFSGSGDNEQFF TGCGCCAGCAGCCAATTATTTAGCGGGAGCGGGGACAATGAGCAGTTCTTC
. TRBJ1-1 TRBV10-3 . CAISERRRSGTGTEAFF TGTGCCATCAGTGAGAGGAGGCGATCGGGAACCGGCACTGAAGCTTTCTTT
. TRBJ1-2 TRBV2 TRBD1 CASRPQGGGYTF TGTGCCAGCCGCCCCCAGGGGGGAGGCTACACCTTC
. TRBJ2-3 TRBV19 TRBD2 CASSPTLAGVLTDTQYF TGTGCCAGTAGTCCAACTCTAGCGGGGGTGCTCACAGATACGCAGTATTTT
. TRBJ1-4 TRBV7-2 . CASSLMPGISGNEKLFF TGTGCCAGCAGCTTGATGCCAGGGATTTCGGGTAATGAAAAACTGTTTTTT
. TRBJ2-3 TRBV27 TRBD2 CASTLAGGDTQYF TGTGCCAGCACATTAGCGGGAGGGGATACGCAGTATTTT
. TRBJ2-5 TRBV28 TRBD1 CASTFQGVETQYF TGTGCCAGCACCTTCCAGGGGGTAGAGACCCAGTACTTC
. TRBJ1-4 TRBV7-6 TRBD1 CASSLAQGGEKLFF TGTGCCAGCAGCTTAGCGCAGGGGGGAGAAAAACTGTTTTTT
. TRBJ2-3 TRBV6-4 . CASSGLGGPFGDTQYF TGTGCCAGCAGTGGCCTCGGGGGGCCGTTTGGAGATACGCAGTATTTT
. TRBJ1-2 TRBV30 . CAWSVAPAAGPFF TGTGCCTGGAGTGTAGCCCCTGCGGCAGGGCCCTTCTTC
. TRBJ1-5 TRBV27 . CASSLWGGANQPQHF TGTGCCAGCAGTTTATGGGGGGGGGCCAATCAGCCCCAGCATTTT
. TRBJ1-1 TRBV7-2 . CASSQRAGRMNTEAFF TGTGCCAGCAGCCAAAGAGCGGGGAGAATGAACACTGAAGCTTTCTTT
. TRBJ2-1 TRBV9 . CASSAEGIYNEQFF TGTGCCAGCAGCGCCGAGGGTATCTACAATGAGCAGTTCTTC
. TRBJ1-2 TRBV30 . CAWSIFTSVATTYGYTF TGTGCCTGGAGTATATTTACCTCGGTTGCGACAACCTATGGCTACACCTTC
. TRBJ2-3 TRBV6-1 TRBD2 CASSGPGLAGNTDTQYF TGTGCCAGCAGTGGGCCAGGACTAGCGGGAAACACAGATACGCAGTATTTT
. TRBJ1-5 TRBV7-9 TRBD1 CASSPTGQGNQPQHF TGTGCCAGCAGTCCTACGGGACAGGGTAATCAGCCCCAGCATTTT
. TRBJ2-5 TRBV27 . CASSFGPTQAQYF TGTGCCAGCAGTTTCGGGCCGACACAGGCCCAGTACTTC
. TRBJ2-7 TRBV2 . CASSEGIGVGEQYF TGTGCCAGCAGTGAAGGGATAGGGGTAGGGGAGCAGTACTTC
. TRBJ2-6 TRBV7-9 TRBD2 CASSPAGSGANGLTF TGTGCCAGCAGCCCAGCGGGGTCTGGGGCCAACGGCCTGACTTTC
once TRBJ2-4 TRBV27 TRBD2 CASRSSGITKNIQYF TGTGCCAGCCGATCTAGCGGGATCACCAAAAACATTCAGTACTTC
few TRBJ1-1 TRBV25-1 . CASSFQGKGNTEAFF TGTGCCAGCAGTTTCCAGGGGAAAGGGAACACTGAAGCTTTCTTT
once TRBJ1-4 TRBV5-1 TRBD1 CASAPGTGIEKLFF TGCGCCAGCGCCCCCGGGACAGGGATTGAAAAACTGTTTTTT
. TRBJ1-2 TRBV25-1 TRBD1 CASSDPSTGPYGYTF TGTGCCAGCAGTGATCCTTCGACAGGGCCCTATGGCTACACCTTC
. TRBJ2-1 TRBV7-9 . CASSSPGDYNEQFF TGTGCCAGCAGCTCCCCCGGAGACTACAATGAGCAGTTCTTC
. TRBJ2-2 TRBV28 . CASKPQGAFTGELFF TGTGCCAGCAAACCCCAAGGGGCTTTCACCGGGGAGCTGTTTTTT
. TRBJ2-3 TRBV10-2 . CASSGRGDTQYF TGCGCCAGCAGTGGCCGGGGGGATACGCAGTATTTT
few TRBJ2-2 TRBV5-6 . CASSIMAGTGELFF TGTGCCAGCAGCATCATGGCGGGAACCGGGGAGCTGTTTTTT
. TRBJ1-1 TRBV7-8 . CASSLAVLLGAREAFF TGTGCCAGCAGCTTAGCGGTTCTTTTAGGGGCACGGGAAGCTTTCTTT
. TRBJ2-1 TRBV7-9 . CASSTYPTAGCVFF TGTGCCAGCAGCACATACCCGACGGCGGGGTGTGTGTTCTTC
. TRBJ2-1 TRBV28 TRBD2 CASRLSGRSYNEQFF TGTGCCAGCCGGCTTAGCGGGAGGTCGTACAATGAGCAGTTCTTC